A single sample gave rise to the 4 T cell receptor beta chains below, sequenced in a study of vaccination and CD4 T cells after COVID-19. No antigens are known for them. As for treatment: 10-day PBMC culture with coronavirus spike peptide pools or control peptides (ViraFEST assay). Sequencing of cultured CD4+ T cell DNA used the Oncomine TCR Beta short-read assay. TCRdb redid the calling of the PCR reads with MiXCR, one entry per CDR3 protein. The data contain about 20,000 distinct CDR3 sequences, around 52% of them singletons. What was sequenced was CD4+ T cells from blood, cultured in vitro. These receptors were obtained from a human donor who had recovered from COVID-19.

The sample holds a few counts of this clonotype. The chain uses TRBV5-1 and TRBJ1-2; 11 nucleotides align to TRBD1. Per germline, CDR1 SGHRS and CDR2 YFSETQ. Trimming took 4 bases from V and 6 from J; bases not matched to a gene: 2. CDR3 length: 13 amino acids. CDR3 in DNA: TGCGCCAGCAGCCAGGACAGGGGGCATGGCTACACCTTC. It specifies CASSQDRGHGYTF.

This chain uses TRBV19 with TRBJ1-6; D is perhaps TRBD1 (5 bases). Germline CDR1 reads LNHDA; CDR2 reads SQIVND (reference sequence). The length of the CDR3 is 14 residues. Between the trimmed V and J ends, which lost 6 bases and 7 bases, there was a span of 13 bases. Here the CDR3 reads CASSLGDRNSPLHF. As DNA, the CDR3 is TGTGCCAGTAGCCTGGGGGATCGGAATTCACCCCTCCACTTT. Based on the CDR3 plus reference TRBV19 and TRBJ1-6, the full variable domain is DGGITQSPKYLFRKEGQNVTLSCEQNLNHDAMYWYRQDPGQGLRLIYYSQIVNDFQKGDIAEGYSVSREKKESFPLTVTSAQKNPTAFYLCASSLGDRNSPLHFGNGTRLTVT.

The chain is built from TRBV20-1 and TRBJ2-7, with 7 nucleotides matching TRBD2. V shed 0 bases and J 4 bases; nucleotides not matched to a gene: 12. The germline CDR1 and CDR2 sequences are DFQATT and SNEGSKA (reference sequence). The CDR3 extends over 16 amino acids. CDR3 in amino acids: CSARDPGLTLGYEQYF. The CDR3 coding sequence is TGCAGTGCTAGAGACCCGGGACTAACCCTGGGGTACGAGCAGTACTTC.

The chain recombines TRBV5-1 with TRBJ2-5; TRBD1 aligns across 8 bases. V shed 4 bases and J 4 bases; nucleotides not matched to a gene: 6. The CDR3 length is 14 residues. CDR1 is SGHRS, CDR2 YFSETQ, per germline. The CDR3 DNA reads as TGCGCCAGCAGCGAACAGGGGGTGATAGAGACCCAGTACTTC. It translates to CASSEQGVIETQYF.